This TCR beta chain stems from a study of cytomegalovirus exposure and HLA in healthy donors. The PCR ran on 60 Vbeta and 13 Jbeta primers. The data were produced by immunoSEQ multiplex PCR, yet TCRdb's version contains in-frame clones alone and is incomplete. The table shows 80,000 to 100,000 clones, with roughly 77% occurring only once. This CDR3 region has 14 residues. With V trimmed by 2 bases and J by 7 bases, 5 bases remained unmatched. Germline V lookup: CDR1 GTSNPN, CDR2 SVGIG (reference sequence). The receptor's source is a man between 25 and 39 years old in good health and CMV-seronegative. The sequenced sample consisted of PBMCs. The genes are TRBV30 and TRBJ1-4, with TRBD1 matching over 9 bases. The CDR3 reads CAWSRGQGSEKLFF. For the CDR3, the DNA is TGTGCCTGGAGTAGGGGACAGGGAAGTGAAAAACTGTTTTTT.